This TCR beta chain derives from a study of vaccination effects on CD4 cells after COVID-19. Broader study findings: There were few convalescent patients in the study and no early post-infection timepoints.

This clone was observed once. The target antigen is unknown. The CDR3 contains 14 residues. Trimming pared 6 bases from V and 6 bases from J, leaving 17 bases between. Per germline, CDR1 LGHDT and CDR2 YNNKEL (reference sequence). Upon completion of roughly ten days in culture, CD4+ T cells were isolated. Participants each got two BNT162b2 or mRNA-1273 vaccine doses. Here immunoSEQ multiplex PCR was the method, and the copy in TCRdb shows in-frame clones only, minus some. The sample includes 70,000 or so clones, roughly 73% seen only once; the top ten take approximately 2.2%. This rearrangement joins TRBV3-1 (or the pseudogene TRBV3-2) to TRBJ2-5; D might be TRBD1 or TRBD2, each matching 5 bases. The receptor was derived from a human donor who received a COVID-19 vaccine. The sample consisted of CD4+ T cells from PBMCs cultured without peptide, taken after COVID-19 vaccination. In nucleotides, the CDR3 is TGTGCCAGCAGTTGGGACGGGTGGAGGAAGACCCAGTACTTC. Its protein is CASSWDGWRKTQYF.